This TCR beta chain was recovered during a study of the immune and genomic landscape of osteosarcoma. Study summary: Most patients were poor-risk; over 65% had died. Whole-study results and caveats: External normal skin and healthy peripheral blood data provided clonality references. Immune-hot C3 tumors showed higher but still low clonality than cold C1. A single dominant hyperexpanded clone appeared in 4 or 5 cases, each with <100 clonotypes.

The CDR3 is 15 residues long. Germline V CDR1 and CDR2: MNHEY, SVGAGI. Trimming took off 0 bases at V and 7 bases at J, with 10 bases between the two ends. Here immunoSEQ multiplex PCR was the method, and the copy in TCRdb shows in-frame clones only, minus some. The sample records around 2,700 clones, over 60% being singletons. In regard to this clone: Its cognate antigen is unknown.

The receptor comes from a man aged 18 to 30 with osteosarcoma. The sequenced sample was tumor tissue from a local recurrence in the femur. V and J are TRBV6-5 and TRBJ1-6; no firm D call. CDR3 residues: CASSYSVVENSPLHF. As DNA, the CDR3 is TGTGCCAGCAGTTACTCGGTAGTTGAAAATTCACCCCTCCACTTT.